This is a list of T cell receptor beta chains from one sample in a study of somatic mutations in cytotoxic T cells in rheumatoid arthritis. The repertoire was sequenced with immunoSEQ multiplex PCR; TCRdb's copy has only in-frame clones and lacks some. Altogether 25,000 to 30,000 clones are present, around 86% being singletons, with the ten largest covering over 9%. Source material: CD8+ T cells sorted from blood. These receptors came from an adult with rheumatoid arthritis. Both conserved end residues are part of each CDR3. Fields, in order: J gene, clone size, D gene, V gene, CDR3 protein, CDR3 DNA. D genes are given only for firm matches. Size tells how often a clone was seen (once, few, many) or the class of an expanded clone, and some rows leave it out.

J gene: TRBJ2-3
clone size: .
D gene: TRBD2
V gene: TRBV5-6
CDR3 protein: CASSLSGTDTQYF
CDR3 DNA: TGTGCCAGCAGCTTGAGCGGGACCGATACGCAGTATTTT

J gene: TRBJ2-1
clone size: once
D gene: TRBD1
V gene: TRBV15
CDR3 protein: CATRQGAYNEQFF
CDR3 DNA: TGTGCCACCCGACAGGGGGCCTACAATGAGCAGTTCTTC

J gene: TRBJ2-3
clone size: .
D gene: TRBD2
V gene: TRBV7-9
CDR3 protein: CASSSGLAGGTDTQYF
CDR3 DNA: TGTGCCAGCAGCTCCGGACTAGCGGGAGGCACAGATACGCAGTATTTT

J gene: TRBJ2-5
clone size: .
D gene: .
V gene: TRBV7-6
CDR3 protein: CASSPLPDSNQETQYF
CDR3 DNA: TGTGCCAGCAGCCCTCTTCCCGACAGTAACCAAGAGACCCAGTACTTC

J gene: TRBJ2-6
clone size: once
D gene: TRBD2
V gene: TRBV7-2
CDR3 protein: CASSSLAGAAGANVLTF
CDR3 DNA: TGTGCCAGCAGCTCACTAGCGGGGGCGGCTGGGGCCAACGTCCTGACTTTC

J gene: TRBJ2-7
clone size: .
D gene: TRBD2
V gene: TRBV19
CDR3 protein: CASSIVGLGGEQYF
CDR3 DNA: TGTGCCAGTAGTATAGTAGGACTAGGAGGCGAGCAGTACTTC

J gene: TRBJ2-7
clone size: .
D gene: .
V gene: TRBV15
CDR3 protein: CATSTPATAVGEQYF
CDR3 DNA: TGTGCCACCAGCACCCCGGCTACAGCCGTTGGAGAGCAGTACTTC

J gene: TRBJ1-6
clone size: .
D gene: .
V gene: TRBV4-3
CDR3 protein: CASSPFNNSPLHF
CDR3 DNA: TGCGCCAGCAGCCCATTCAACAATTCACCCCTCCACTTT

J gene: TRBJ2-5
clone size: .
D gene: .
V gene: TRBV6-6
CDR3 protein: CASSYSLERETQYF
CDR3 DNA: TGTGCCAGCAGTTACTCCCTCGAGCGAGAGACCCAGTACTTC

J gene: TRBJ2-5
clone size: .
D gene: TRBD1
V gene: TRBV9
CDR3 protein: CASSVEGQGLETQYF
CDR3 DNA: TGTGCCAGCAGCGTAGAAGGACAGGGCTTGGAGACCCAGTACTTC

J gene: TRBJ2-7
clone size: once
D gene: .
V gene: TRBV2
CDR3 protein: CASSGSHGAGEVEEQYF
CDR3 DNA: TGTGCCAGCAGTGGTAGCCACGGCGCAGGGGAGGTGGAAGAGCAGTACTTC

J gene: TRBJ2-7
clone size: .
D gene: .
V gene: TRBV7-9
CDR3 protein: CASSYSVGQGSYEQYF
CDR3 DNA: TGTGCCAGCAGCTATAGCGTGGGGCAGGGATCGTACGAGCAGTACTTC

J gene: TRBJ1-2
clone size: .
D gene: .
V gene: TRBV27
CDR3 protein: CASSPQGFGYTF
CDR3 DNA: TGTGCCAGCAGTCCCCAGGGCTTTGGCTACACCTTC

J gene: TRBJ2-1
clone size: .
D gene: .
V gene: TRBV18
CDR3 protein: CASSPASSYNEQFF
CDR3 DNA: TGTGCCAGCTCACCCGCTAGTTCCTACAATGAGCAGTTCTTC

J gene: TRBJ2-5
clone size: once
D gene: .
V gene: TRBV7-9
CDR3 protein: CASSPRQRLQETQYF
CDR3 DNA: TGTGCCAGCAGTCCCCGTCAGCGCTTACAAGAGACCCAGTACTTC

J gene: TRBJ2-7
clone size: .
D gene: .
V gene: TRBV9
CDR3 protein: CASSVGPGFEQYF
CDR3 DNA: TGTGCCAGCAGCGTAGGGCCCGGCTTCGAGCAGTACTTC

J gene: TRBJ2-5
clone size: .
D gene: .
V gene: TRBV4-1
CDR3 protein: CASSQSPSGTLETQYF
CDR3 DNA: TGCGCCAGCAGCCAGTCCCCATCGGGGACATTAGAGACCCAGTACTTC

J gene: TRBJ2-1
clone size: .
D gene: .
V gene: TRBV29-1
CDR3 protein: CSVERSSYNEQFF
CDR3 DNA: TGCAGCGTTGAGAGGAGCTCCTACAATGAGCAGTTCTTC

J gene: TRBJ1-1
clone size: .
D gene: .
V gene: TRBV7-3
CDR3 protein: CASSFGTANTEAFF
CDR3 DNA: TGTGCCAGCAGCTTCGGGACGGCGAACACTGAAGCTTTCTTT

J gene: TRBJ2-7
clone size: .
D gene: .
V gene: TRBV5-1
CDR3 protein: CASSASITRMDTYEQYF
CDR3 DNA: TGCGCCAGCAGCGCCTCGATTACCCGCATGGATACCTACGAGCAGTACTTC

J gene: TRBJ2-1
clone size: .
D gene: .
V gene: TRBV4-3
CDR3 protein: CASSQSDMSSSYNEQFF
CDR3 DNA: TGCGCCAGCAGCCAAAGCGATATGTCTAGCTCCTACAATGAGCAGTTCTTC

J gene: TRBJ1-4
clone size: few
D gene: TRBD1
V gene: TRBV2
CDR3 protein: CASSMTGNKGEKLFF
CDR3 DNA: TGTGCCAGCAGTATGACAGGGAATAAAGGTGAAAAACTGTTTTTT

J gene: TRBJ2-3
clone size: .
D gene: .
V gene: TRBV7-9
CDR3 protein: CASSLEGDWKDTQYF
CDR3 DNA: TGTGCCAGCAGCTTAGAAGGCGATTGGAAAGATACGCAGTATTTT

J gene: TRBJ1-2
clone size: .
D gene: .
V gene: TRBV7-9
CDR3 protein: CASSLADYGYTF
CDR3 DNA: TGTGCCAGCAGCTTAGCCGACTATGGCTACACCTTC

J gene: TRBJ2-1
clone size: .
D gene: TRBD2
V gene: TRBV7-6
CDR3 protein: CASSLALVSGGAMEQFF
CDR3 DNA: TGTGCCAGCAGCTTAGCGCTGGTTAGCGGGGGGGCAATGGAGCAGTTCTTC

J gene: TRBJ2-3
clone size: once
D gene: TRBD2
V gene: TRBV19
CDR3 protein: CASRASSGGAIDTQYF
CDR3 DNA: TGTGCCAGTAGGGCGTCTAGCGGGGGGGCTATAGATACGCAGTATTTT

J gene: TRBJ2-7
clone size: .
D gene: .
V gene: TRBV29-1
CDR3 protein: CSVEGMRYEQYF
CDR3 DNA: TGCAGCGTTGAAGGGATGCGCTACGAGCAGTACTTC

J gene: TRBJ2-3
clone size: .
D gene: .
V gene: TRBV19
CDR3 protein: CASSTTVTDTQYF
CDR3 DNA: TGTGCCAGTAGTACTACAGTCACAGATACGCAGTATTTT

J gene: TRBJ2-7
clone size: .
D gene: .
V gene: TRBV7-9
CDR3 protein: CASSSPTSGRYEQYF
CDR3 DNA: TGTGCCAGCAGCTCCCCAACCTCGGGCAGGTACGAGCAGTACTTC

J gene: TRBJ2-1
clone size: .
D gene: TRBD1
V gene: TRBV7-3
CDR3 protein: CASSQPGQNHEQFF
CDR3 DNA: TGTGCCAGCAGCCAGCCGGGACAGAATCATGAGCAGTTCTTC

J gene: TRBJ2-7
clone size: .
D gene: TRBD1
V gene: TRBV4-3
CDR3 protein: CASSPSRTGPGEQYF
CDR3 DNA: TGCGCCAGCAGCCCGTCCAGGACAGGGCCCGGGGAGCAGTACTTC

J gene: TRBJ1-3
clone size: .
D gene: .
V gene: TRBV27
CDR3 protein: CASSLGSGISGNTIYF
CDR3 DNA: TGTGCCAGCAGTTTAGGATCCGGAATCTCTGGAAACACCATATATTTT

J gene: TRBJ2-3
clone size: .
D gene: .
V gene: TRBV2
CDR3 protein: CASIGEVDTQYF
CDR3 DNA: TGTGCCAGCATCGGGGAAGTCGATACGCAGTATTTT

J gene: TRBJ1-2
clone size: .
D gene: .
V gene: TRBV6-5
CDR3 protein: CASSYSRRDGNYGYTF
CDR3 DNA: TGTGCCAGCAGTTACTCGCGACGGGACGGTAACTATGGCTACACCTTC

J gene: TRBJ1-2
clone size: .
D gene: .
V gene: TRBV28
CDR3 protein: CASSFSGDYGYTF
CDR3 DNA: TGTGCCAGCAGTTTTTCGGGGGACTATGGCTACACCTTC

J gene: TRBJ2-4
clone size: .
D gene: .
V gene: TRBV15
CDR3 protein: CATSSSRGAKNIQYF
CDR3 DNA: TGTGCCACCAGCAGCAGTCGGGGAGCCAAAAACATTCAGTACTTC

J gene: TRBJ2-1
clone size: .
D gene: .
V gene: TRBV6-5
CDR3 protein: CASSYSQYNEQFF
CDR3 DNA: TGTGCCAGCAGTTATTCACAGTACAATGAGCAGTTCTTC

J gene: TRBJ2-7
clone size: few
D gene: TRBD2
V gene: TRBV4-1
CDR3 protein: CASSQASSGAYEQYF
CDR3 DNA: TGCGCCAGCAGCCAAGCGTCTAGCGGTGCCTACGAGCAGTACTTC

J gene: TRBJ2-1
clone size: .
D gene: TRBD2
V gene: TRBV6-4
CDR3 protein: CASSETSGDYNEQFF
CDR3 DNA: TGTGCCAGCAGTGAGACTAGCGGGGACTACAATGAGCAGTTCTTC

J gene: TRBJ1-4
clone size: .
D gene: TRBD1
V gene: TRBV5-1
CDR3 protein: CASSPGQVYATNEKLFF
CDR3 DNA: TGCGCCAGCAGCCCCGGACAGGTTTATGCAACTAATGAAAAACTGTTTTTT

J gene: TRBJ2-7
clone size: .
D gene: .
V gene: TRBV27
CDR3 protein: CASSLYSDSRYEQYF
CDR3 DNA: TGTGCCAGCAGTTTATATTCCGACAGCAGATACGAGCAGTACTTC

J gene: TRBJ2-7
clone size: .
D gene: .
V gene: TRBV30
CDR3 protein: CAWRPRDDYEQYF
CDR3 DNA: TGTGCCTGGAGGCCCAGGGACGACTACGAGCAGTACTTC

J gene: TRBJ2-7
clone size: .
D gene: .
V gene: TRBV6-6
CDR3 protein: CASRPSPFEQYF
CDR3 DNA: TGTGCCAGCAGACCGAGTCCCTTCGAGCAGTACTTC

J gene: TRBJ2-2
clone size: once
D gene: .
V gene: TRBV6-4
CDR3 protein: CASSEGQGNTGELFF
CDR3 DNA: TGTGCCAGCAGTGAAGGGCAGGGTAACACCGGGGAGCTGTTTTTT

J gene: TRBJ2-7
clone size: .
D gene: TRBD2
V gene: TRBV13
CDR3 protein: CASSFSGRPSYEQYF
CDR3 DNA: TGTGCCAGCAGCTTTAGCGGGAGGCCTTCCTACGAGCAGTACTTC

J gene: TRBJ2-3
clone size: .
D gene: .
V gene: TRBV21-1
CDR3 protein: CASSKVRIKIDTQYF
CDR3 DNA: TGTGCCAGCAGCAAAGTTCGAATCAAGATAGATACGCAGTATTTT